The 28 T cell receptor beta chains listed next were all sequenced from one sample in a study of early stage breast cancer tumors. Produced via immunoSEQ multiplex PCR; TCRdb's table is partial and in-frame only. This sample has approximately 50,000 clones, with about 80% found just once. Sequencing used blood. The receptors were sampled from a person younger than 45 with breast cancer.

In this sample, this clone turned up once. The V gene is TRBV5-8, the J gene TRBJ1-4; D is uncertain. The CDR3 consists of 16 residues. CDR1 SGHTS and CDR2 YDEGEE come from the germline V gene. The ends were cut back, 4 bases at V and 6 bases at J, with 19 bases in the middle. CDR3 residues: CASSPLFGVDYEKLFF. DNA for the CDR3: TGTGCCAGCAGCCCCTTATTTGGGGTCGATTATGAAAAACTGTTTTTT.

The V and J genes are TRBV4-2 and TRBJ2-7, with D maybe TRBD1 (6 bases). Trimming stripped 1 base from V and 2 bases from J, with 15 bases between. The CDR3 is 16 amino acids. Germline CDR1 reads LGHNA; CDR2 reads YNFKEQ. CDR3 sequence (DNA): TGTGCCAGCAGCCAAGGAGGGGGAGACGGCGCCTACGAGCAGTACTTC. Protein product: CASSQGGGDGAYEQYF.

The chain has TRBV27 and TRBJ1-6, with D possibly being TRBD1 (5 bases). The ends were cut back, 5 bases at V and 9 bases at J, with 14 bases in the middle. Germline V lookup: CDR1 MNHEY, CDR2 SMNVEV (reference sequence). This CDR3 is 14 amino acids long. CDR3 DNA sequence: TGTGCCAGCAGTCCCCCCGGGGGGTTTTCACCCCTCCACTTT. Translated, it gives CASSPPGGFSPLHF.

The CDR3 DNA reads TGTGCCAGCAGTTTAAAGGGGACGTTAAACTATGGCTACACCTTC. This encodes CASSLKGTLNYGYTF. The rearrangement uses TRBV27 and TRBJ1-2; D may be TRBD1 (5 bases). Germline lookup yields CDR1 MNHEY and CDR2 SMNVEV (reference sequence). There are 15 residues in the CDR3. Trimming removed 2 bases at V and 2 bases at J, with 12 bases between.

The chain carries TRBV11-2 and TRBJ1-5; 10 nucleotides match TRBD1. J lost 5 bases, V lost 4 bases, and 11 bases had no gene match. CDR3 length equals 17 residues. From germline, CDR1 is SGHAT and CDR2 FQNNGV. In DNA form, the CDR3 reads TGTGCCAGCAGCTCCCGTGGGACAGGGGAATATGATCAGCCCCAGCATTTT. Protein: CASSSRGTGEYDQPQHF. Looking up the rest from reference TRBV11-2 and TRBJ1-5 gives the full variable domain: EAGVAQSPRYKIIEKRQSVAFWCNPISGHATLYWYQQILGQGPKLLIQFQNNGVVDDSQLPKDRFSAERLKGVDSTLKIQPAKLEDSAVYLCASSSRGTGEYDQPQHFGDGTRLSIL.

The gene calls are TRBV27 and TRBJ1-2; possible D gene TRBD1, 5 bases. The CDR3 is 13 amino acids. The V gene lost 1 base and the J gene lost 6 bases, with 9 bases spanning the gap. Germline-derived CDR1 and CDR2 are MNHEY and SMNVEV (reference sequence). CDR3 in DNA: TGTGCCAGCAGTTTATTAGGGGCGGATGGCTACACCTTC. Amino acids: CASSLLGADGYTF.

J is TRBJ2-5 and V is TRBV30; D gene unclear. The germline V and J ends were trimmed by 0 bases and 5 bases, with 13 bases remaining between them. Germline V gene sequence: CDR1 GTSNPN, CDR2 SVGIG (reference sequence). The CDR3 contains 14 residues. The CDR3 is CAWSVEANEETQYF. The CDR3 bases are TGTGCCTGGAGTGTAGAGGCAAACGAGGAGACCCAGTACTTC.

A few counts support this clone. The chain couples TRBV4-2 to TRBJ1-5; TRBD1 matches 8 bases. The CDR3 sequence is 17 residues long. Germline assignment: CDR1 LGHNA and CDR2 YNFKEQ. The trim removed 3 bases at V and 8 bases at J, leaving 15 bases unmatched. This CDR3 reads CASSHKTYDRGSKPQHF. The CDR3 DNA reads as TGTGCCAGCAGCCATAAGACCTACGACAGGGGATCGAAGCCCCAGCATTTT.

This chain connects TRBV7-2 to TRBJ2-3; no firm D call. The germline CDR1 and CDR2 sequences are SGHTA and FQGNSA. The V and J ends lost 5 bases and 9 bases respectively, with 21 bases between them. The CDR3 consists of 15 residues. The CDR3 coding sequence is TGTGCCAGCAGCGCAACGACTCCCGCCCAAGGCACGCAGTATTTT. Translating gives CASSATTPAQGTQYF.

This clone was counted a single time. The rearrangement uses TRBV7-3 and TRBJ1-1, with D perhaps matching TRBD1 (6 bases). The V end lost 2 bases, the J end lost 5 bases, and 12 bases lay between the germline ends. The CDR3 sequence is 14 residues long. CDR1 and CDR2 (germline): SGHTA, FQGTGA. The CDR3 DNA reads TGTGCCAGCAGCTTAGCAGGGGCGGGTACTGAAGCTTTCTTT. Translation gives CASSLAGAGTEAFF. The complete variable domain, with remaining parts taken from reference TRBV7-3 and TRBJ1-1, reads GAGVSQTPSNKVTEKGKYVELRCDPISGHTALYWYRQSLGQGPEFLIYFQGTGAADDSGLPNDRFFAVRPEGSVSTLKIQRTERGDSAVYLCASSLAGAGTEAFFGQGTRLTVV.

The chain links TRBV30 to TRBJ2-5, with a weak D call TRBD1 (6 bases). The length of the CDR3 is 17 residues. CDR1 is GTSNPN and CDR2 is SVGIG in the germline V gene (reference sequence). Trimming stripped 0 bases from V and 3 bases from J, with 20 bases between. CDR3 sequence reads: CAWSVSLSIRGKETQYF. The DNA of the CDR3 is TGTGCCTGGAGTGTATCGCTATCGATCAGGGGCAAAGAGACCCAGTACTTC. Together with reference TRBV30 and TRBJ2-5, the CDR3 gives the full variable domain: SQTIHQWPATLVQPVGSPLSLECTVEGTSNPNLYWYRQAAGRGLQLLFYSVGIGQISSEVPQNLSASRPQDRQFILSSKKLLLSDSGFYLCAWSVSLSIRGKETQYFGPGTRLLVL.

CDR3 sequence (DNA): TGTGCCAGTAGTTATGGCTCTCTGAAAGAGACCCAGTACTTC. This codes for CASSYGSLKETQYF. The chain recombines TRBV19 with TRBJ2-5; D is unclear. V lost 5 bases and J 3 bases, leaving 13 bases between the germline ends. Germline V gene data show CDR1 as LNHDA and CDR2 as SQIVND (reference sequence). The CDR3 length is 14 residues.

V usage is TRBV4-1 and J usage is TRBJ2-3; D unresolved. The germline V and J ends were trimmed by 0 bases and 8 bases, with 18 bases remaining between them. Germline CDR1 MGHRA, CDR2 YSYEKL. The CDR3 is 16 amino acids. The CDR3 nucleotides read TGCGCCAGCAGCCAAGAAGGTTTTACCGCATTTGGTACGCAGTATTTT. Translation gives CASSQEGFTAFGTQYF.

This chain joins TRBV4-1 and TRBJ1-2; weak D call: TRBD1 (5 bases). Trimming shortened V by 0 bases and J by 6 bases, and 14 bases separated the two germline ends. This CDR3 is 15 amino acids long. The germline V gene has CDR1 MGHRA and CDR2 YSYEKL. CDR3 loop: CASSQDNIGANGYTF. CDR3 sequence (DNA): TGCGCCAGCAGCCAAGATAACATAGGGGCAAATGGCTACACCTTC.

This clone was observed a few times. CDR3 DNA sequence: TGTGCCAGCAGCATATCCGGACAGGGACCCTATGGCTACACCTTC. Translation: CASSISGQGPYGYTF. The J gene is TRBJ1-2, the V gene TRBV7-2, with 8 nucleotides matching TRBD1. In germline, CDR1 is SGHTA, CDR2 FQGNSA. With 5 bases clipped from V and 4 bases from J, the junction kept 9 bases outside the gene matches. The CDR3 consists of 15 residues. Using reference TRBV7-2 and TRBJ1-2 for the parts outside the CDR3, the full variable domain is GAGVSQSPSNKVTEKGKDVELRCDPISGHTALYWYRQSLGQGLEFLIYFQGNSAPDKSGLPSDRFSAERTGGSVSTLTIQRTQQEDSAVYLCASSISGQGPYGYTFGSGTRLTVV.

The J gene is TRBJ2-7, the V gene TRBV18; no clear D gene. V shed 3 bases and J shed 3 bases, with 15 bases lying between them. The CDR3 is 15 residues long. Germline lookup yields CDR1 KGHSH and CDR2 LQKENI. CDR3 protein: CASSPNLNQIYEQYF. CDR3 DNA sequence: TGTGCCAGCTCACCTAACCTAAACCAGATCTACGAGCAGTACTTC.

V and J are TRBV6-5 and TRBJ1-1; D perhaps matches TRBD1 (5 bases). Trimming pared 2 bases from V and 1 base from J, leaving 5 bases between. This CDR3 region has 13 residues. CDR1 is MNHEY, CDR2 SVGAGI, per germline. The CDR3 is CASSYRGNTEAFF. Here the CDR3 DNA reads TGTGCCAGCAGTTACAGGGGGAACACTGAAGCTTTCTTT.

J is TRBJ2-5 and V is TRBV7-8; 7 bases are a match to TRBD1. There are 17 residues in the CDR3. Germline CDR1 reads SGHVS; CDR2 reads FQNEAQ. The J segment lost 1 base and the V segment lost 5 bases, leaving 13 bases of the junction unmatched. The CDR3, as DNA: TGTGCCAGCAGCCCTAGGGGGACCAACAGGGGCCAAGAGACCCAGTACTTC. Translation gives CASSPRGTNRGQETQYF.

V and J are TRBV27 and TRBJ2-1; D might be TRBD1 (5 bases). Germline-derived CDR1 and CDR2 are MNHEY and SMNVEV (reference sequence). Trimming removed 2 bases at V and 0 bases at J, with 5 bases between. The CDR3 sequence is 14 residues long. CDR3 nucleotide sequence: TGTGCCAGCAGTTTACAGGGCTCCTACAATGAGCAGTTCTTC. It codes for CASSLQGSYNEQFF.

This clone was recorded a few times. CDR3 sequence (DNA): TGCGCCAGCAGCTCCGCCGGGACAGGCACCTACGAGCAGTACTTC. Protein: CASSSAGTGTYEQYF. V and J are TRBV5-1 and TRBJ2-7; 8 positions match TRBD1. Germline trimming cut 3 bases from V and 2 bases from J; bases unmatched to any gene: 7. From germline, CDR1 is SGHRS and CDR2 YFSETQ. The CDR3 covers 15 residues.

Only one count was recorded for this clone. The chain carries TRBV10-1 and TRBJ2-7; D is uncertain. Germline V gene data show CDR1 as WNHNN and CDR2 as SYGVQD (reference sequence). The CDR3 loop spans 12 amino acids. V was cut by 0 bases and J by 2 bases, with 2 bases left in between. CDR3 in amino acids: CASSESTYEQYF. CDR3 nucleotide sequence: TGCGCCAGCAGTGAGTCCACCTACGAGCAGTACTTC.

The CDR3 nucleotides are TGTGCCAGCAGCTTATACCAGGAAACAGGGAACACTGAAGCTTTCTTT. Translation gives CASSLYQETGNTEAFF. The genes are TRBV11-1 and TRBJ1-1; a possible D gene is TRBD1 (5 bases). V lost 2 bases, J lost 1 base, and 14 bases lay in between. The CDR3 extends over 16 amino acids. Germline CDR1 SGHAT, CDR2 FQDESV (reference sequence).

This chain joins TRBV5-6 and TRBJ1-5; TRBD1 matches 10 bases. CDR3 length: 15 residues. V lost 4 bases to trimming and J lost 3 bases; unmatched junction nucleotides: 4. The germline CDR1 and CDR2 sequences are SGHDT and YYEEEE. The DNA of the CDR3 is TGTGCCAGCAGCGTGGGACAGGGGCTCAATCAGCCCCAGCATTTT. Translated, it gives CASSVGQGLNQPQHF.

The gene calls are TRBV4-2 and TRBJ2-1; no reliable D call. The V end was cut by 6 bases, the J end by 5 bases, with 8 bases between. The germline CDR1 and CDR2 sequences are LGHNA and YNFKEQ. The CDR3 length is 12 residues. Here the CDR3 DNA reads TGTGCCAGCAGGGCCCTTAACAATGAGCAGTTCTTC. Translation gives CASRALNNEQFF.

V gene TRBV15 combines with J gene TRBJ1-2; D ambiguous. Germline lookup yields CDR1 LNHNV and CDR2 YYDKDF (reference sequence). The CDR3 sequence is 11 residues long. The V and J ends lost 0 bases and 8 bases respectively, with 4 bases between them. The CDR3 reads CATSRDEGYTF. Here the CDR3 DNA reads TGTGCCACCAGCAGAGATGAAGGCTACACCTTC.

This chain uses TRBV30 with TRBJ1-1; 8 bases agree with TRBD1. Losses at the gene ends were 1 base for V and 11 bases for J; bases not matched to a gene: 9. The germline gives CDR1 GTSNPN, CDR2 SVGIG (reference sequence). The CDR3 length is 13 residues. The CDR3 loop reads CAWSAGQETRAFF. CDR3 sequence (DNA): TGTGCCTGGAGTGCGGGACAGGAGACTCGGGCTTTCTTT.

The chain links TRBV10-3 to TRBJ2-1; 13 bases are shared with TRBD2. Trimming took 7 bases from V and 3 from J; bases not matched to a gene: 9. The CDR3 is 17 amino acids. In germline, CDR1 is ENHRY, CDR2 SYGVKD. The CDR3 region is CAITGRLAGGLYNEQFF. The DNA for the CDR3 is TGTGCCATCACCGGGAGACTAGCGGGAGGACTCTACAATGAGCAGTTCTTC.

The rearrangement joins TRBV30 to TRBJ2-6; 9 nucleotides line up with TRBD2. The CDR3 runs 15 residues. In germline, CDR1 is GTSNPN, CDR2 SVGIG (reference sequence). Trimming took 2 bases from V and 4 from J; bases not matched to a gene: 3. The DNA for the CDR3 is TGTGCCTGGAGTTCTGGACTAGCGGGGGCCAACGTCCTGACTTTC. It encodes CAWSSGLAGANVLTF.